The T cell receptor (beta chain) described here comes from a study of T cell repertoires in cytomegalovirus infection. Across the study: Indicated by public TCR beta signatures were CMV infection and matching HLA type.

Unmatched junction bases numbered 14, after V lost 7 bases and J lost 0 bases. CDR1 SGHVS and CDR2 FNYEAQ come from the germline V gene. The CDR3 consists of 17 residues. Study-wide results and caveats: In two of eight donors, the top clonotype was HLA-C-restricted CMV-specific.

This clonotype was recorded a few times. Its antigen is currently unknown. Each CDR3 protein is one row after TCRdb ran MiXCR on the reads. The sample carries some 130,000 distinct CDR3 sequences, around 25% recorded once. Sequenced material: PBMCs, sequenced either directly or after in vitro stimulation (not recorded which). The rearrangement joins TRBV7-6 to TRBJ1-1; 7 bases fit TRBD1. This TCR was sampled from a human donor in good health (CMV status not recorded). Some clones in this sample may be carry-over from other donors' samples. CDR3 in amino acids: CASTPFIRQGVNTEAFF. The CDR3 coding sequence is TGTGCCAGCACCCCTTTCATCCGGCAGGGGGTGAACACTGAAGCTTTCTTT.